This T cell receptor beta chain was sequenced for a study of blood T cell repertoires in COVID-19. Sequenced by immunoSEQ multiplex PCR; TCRdb stores in-frame clones only, minus some. The data show under 350,000 clones, 90% seen once. CDR1 is MNHEY and CDR2 is SVGAGI in the germline V gene. CDR3 length: 14 residues. V lost 6 bases and J lost 5; bases outside the gene matches: 9. This clone showed up just a few times. This TCR derives from a woman in her twenties or thirties with COVID-19, enrolled during active disease. Input material: peripheral blood. The chain links TRBV6-5 to TRBJ1-2; 7 bases map to TRBD1. CDR3 DNA: TGTGCCAGCAGCGACAGGGCAAGCTCTTATGGCTACACCTTC. Amino acid sequence: CASSDRASSYGYTF.